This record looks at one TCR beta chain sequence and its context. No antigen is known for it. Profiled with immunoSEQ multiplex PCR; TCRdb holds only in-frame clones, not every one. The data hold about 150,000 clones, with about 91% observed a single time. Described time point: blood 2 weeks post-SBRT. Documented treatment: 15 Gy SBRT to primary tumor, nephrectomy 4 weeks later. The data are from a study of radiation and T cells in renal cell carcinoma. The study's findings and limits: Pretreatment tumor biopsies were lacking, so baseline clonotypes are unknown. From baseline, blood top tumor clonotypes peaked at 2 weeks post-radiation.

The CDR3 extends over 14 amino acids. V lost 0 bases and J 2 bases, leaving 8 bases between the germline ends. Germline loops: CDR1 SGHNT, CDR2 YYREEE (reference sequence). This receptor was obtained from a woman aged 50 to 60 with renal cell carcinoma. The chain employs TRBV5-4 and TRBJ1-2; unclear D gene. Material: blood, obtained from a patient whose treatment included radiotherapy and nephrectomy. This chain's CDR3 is CASSLASANYGYTF. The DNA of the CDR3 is TGTGCCAGCAGCTTGGCAAGTGCAAACTATGGCTACACCTTC.